This T cell receptor (beta chain) was sequenced for a study of blood T cell repertoires in COVID-19. Looking at the study overall: PBMCs, B-cell-depleted T cells, or T cells were the source of the cDNA or gDNA that made up the material.

This CDR3 has 14 amino acids. Germline CDR1 LNHDA, CDR2 SQIVND (reference sequence). V was clipped by 2 bases and J by 6 bases, with 11 bases between them. Original data processing: Researchers report that nucleated cell counts were estimated from reference gene primer amplification. Clones were read by immunoSEQ multiplex PCR, and TCRdb kept only the in-frame ones, dropping some. V and J calls and clone size are those listed in that table; D and trimming were worked out from the DNA. This sample has around 360,000 clones; over 75% occur once, and the top ten carry 8% to 13%. Enrollment of patients from Seattle took place during active infection, with longitudinal follow-up.

The chain carries TRBV19 and TRBJ1-5; possible D gene TRBD1, 5 bases. Sequenced sample: peripheral blood. The sequence was obtained from a woman in her 30s with COVID-19, enrolled during active disease. CDR3 protein: CASSISGQGQPQHF. The CDR3 DNA is TGTGCCAGTAGTATATCAGGGCAGGGTCAGCCCCAGCATTTT.